The 10 T cell receptor beta chains in this list originate from one sample, sequenced in a study of blood T cell repertoires in COVID-19. Assay: immunoSEQ multiplex PCR; the TCRdb copy retains only in-frame clones and omits some. The sample contains about 31,000 clones, approximately 85% of which appear only once. Sequencing was performed on peripheral blood. These receptor sequences come from a man aged 55-75 years with COVID-19, enrolled during active disease.

This chain connects TRBV5-1 to TRBJ2-5, with a tentative D call TRBD1 (5 bases). Trimming took off 0 bases at V and 2 bases at J, with 11 bases between the two ends. The germline gives CDR1 SGHRS, CDR2 YFSETQ. The CDR3 has 15 residues. CDR3 nucleotides: TGCGCCAGCAGCTTGGAGGCAGGGCCTCAAGAGACCCAGTACTTC. It is translated as CASSLEAGPQETQYF.

This clone came up a few times. CDR3 nucleotides: TGTGCCACCAGTGATCGCGGGACAGACGATCAGCCCCAGCATTTT. Translated: CATSDRGTDDQPQHF. The J gene is TRBJ1-5, the V gene TRBV24-1; 7 nucleotides agree with TRBD1. The CDR3 covers 15 residues. V lost 3 bases, J lost 5 bases, and 6 bases stayed unmatched. Per the germline V gene, CDR1 is KGHDR and CDR2 is SFDVKD.

V is TRBV7-2 and J is TRBJ1-5, with 7 bases identical to TRBD1. CDR3 size: 15 residues. J was trimmed by 4 bases and V by 3 bases; bases with no gene match: 6. From germline, CDR1 is SGHTA and CDR2 FQGNSA. CDR3 coding DNA: TGTGCCAGCAGCTTTCAGGGGGACCGGAATCAGCCCCAGCATTTT. Translation gives CASSFQGDRNQPQHF.

This clone has a single count. The V call is TRBV11-2, the J call TRBJ2-3; 11 nucleotides agree with TRBD2. The V gene's germline CDR1 is SGHAT and CDR2 FQNNGV. This CDR3 has 16 residues. V was clipped by 4 bases and J by 1 base; unmatched bases: 4. CDR3: CASSSSLAGGTDTQYF. The CDR3 DNA is TGTGCCAGCAGCTCCTCACTAGCGGGGGGCACAGATACGCAGTATTTT.

CDR3: CASSSTTGGGGQPQHF. The CDR3 coding sequence is TGTGCCAGCAGTTCGACAACAGGGGGCGGAGGTCAGCCCCAGCATTTT. The V call is TRBV27, the J call TRBJ1-5, with 9 bases lining up with TRBD1. CDR1 is MNHEY and CDR2 is SMNVEV in the germline V gene (reference sequence). After removal of 4 bases from V and 6 bases from J, the junction contained 10 bases not matched to a gene. The CDR3 extends over 16 amino acids.

The chain couples TRBV27 to TRBJ1-1; tentatively, D is TRBD1 (6 bases). The germline CDR1 and CDR2 sequences are MNHEY and SMNVEV (reference sequence). The CDR3 runs 14 residues. V was cut by 6 bases and J by 6 bases, with 17 bases left in between. The CDR3 loop reads CASRRNNRVAEAFF. The CDR3 region has the DNA TGTGCCAGCAGGCGGAATAACAGGGTCGCTGAAGCTTTCTTT.

The rearrangement joins TRBV19 to TRBJ2-7, with TRBD1 matching over 10 bases. V was pared by 4 bases and J by 3 bases, with 6 bases of the junction left unmatched. The CDR3 totals 15 residues. Germline V lookup: CDR1 LNHDA, CDR2 SQIVND (reference sequence). CDR3: CASSTGTGDFYEQYF. CDR3 sequence (DNA): TGTGCCAGTAGTACCGGGACAGGGGACTTCTACGAGCAGTACTTC.

This chain links TRBV29-1 with TRBJ2-7; D may be TRBD2 (5 bases). CDR3 size: 12 residues. Germline V gene sequence: CDR1 SQVTM, CDR2 ANQGSEA. Trimming pared 7 bases from V and 3 bases from J, leaving 13 bases between. For the CDR3, the DNA is TGCAGCGCCCAGGACTCGATCTACGAGCAGTACTTC. It is translated as CSAQDSIYEQYF.

V and J are TRBV25-1 and TRBJ1-1; D gene ambiguous. Deletions cut 8 bases from V and 4 bases from J, with 8 bases between. CDR1 is MGHDK, CDR2 SYGVNS, per germline. This CDR3 comprises 11 residues. CDR3 sequence (DNA): TGTGCCAGCTCGGGAGGCACTGAAGCTTTCTTT. Protein product: CASSGGTEAFF.

The J gene is TRBJ2-7, the V gene TRBV7-2, with 8 positions matching TRBD1. Trimming cost V 5 bases and J 7 bases; bases outside gene matches: 10. Germline CDR1 reads SGHTA; CDR2 reads FQGNSA. The CDR3 totals 14 residues. As DNA, the CDR3 is TGTGCCAGCAGCCCCTGGGACAGGCCTACAGAGCAGTACTTC. Residues: CASSPWDRPTEQYF. Full variable domain (rest looked up from reference TRBV7-2 and TRBJ2-7): GAGVSQSPSNKVTEKGKDVELRCDPISGHTALYWYRQSLGQGLEFLIYFQGNSAPDKSGLPSDRFSAERTGGSVSTLTIQRTQQEDSAVYLCASSPWDRPTEQYFGPGTRLTVT.